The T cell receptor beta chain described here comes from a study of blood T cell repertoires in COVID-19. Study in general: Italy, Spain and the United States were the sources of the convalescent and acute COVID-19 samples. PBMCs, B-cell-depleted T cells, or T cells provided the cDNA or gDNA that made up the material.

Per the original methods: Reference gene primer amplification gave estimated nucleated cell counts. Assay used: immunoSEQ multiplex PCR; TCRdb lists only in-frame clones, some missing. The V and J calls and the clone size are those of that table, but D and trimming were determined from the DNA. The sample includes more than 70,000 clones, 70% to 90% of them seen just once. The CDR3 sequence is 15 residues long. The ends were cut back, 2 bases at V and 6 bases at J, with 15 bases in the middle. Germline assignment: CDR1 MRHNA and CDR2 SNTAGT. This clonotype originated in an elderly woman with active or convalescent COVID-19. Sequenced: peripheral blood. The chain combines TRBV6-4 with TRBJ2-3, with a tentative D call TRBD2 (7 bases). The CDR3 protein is CASSDQGGGWDTQYF. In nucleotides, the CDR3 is TGTGCCAGCAGTGACCAGGGCGGGGGCTGGGATACGCAGTATTTT.